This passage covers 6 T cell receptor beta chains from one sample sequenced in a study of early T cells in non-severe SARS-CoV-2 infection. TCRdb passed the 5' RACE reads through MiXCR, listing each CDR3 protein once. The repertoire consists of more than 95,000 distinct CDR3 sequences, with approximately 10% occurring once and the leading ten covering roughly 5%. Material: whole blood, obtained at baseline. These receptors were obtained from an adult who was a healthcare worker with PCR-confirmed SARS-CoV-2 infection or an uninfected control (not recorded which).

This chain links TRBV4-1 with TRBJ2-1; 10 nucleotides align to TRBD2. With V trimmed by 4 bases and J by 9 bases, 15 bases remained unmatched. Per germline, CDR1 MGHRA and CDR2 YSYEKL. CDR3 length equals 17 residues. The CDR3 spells CASSPSPGAGGPSEQFF. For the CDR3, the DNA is TGCGCCAGCAGCCCTTCTCCCGGAGCGGGAGGGCCAAGTGAGCAGTTCTTC.

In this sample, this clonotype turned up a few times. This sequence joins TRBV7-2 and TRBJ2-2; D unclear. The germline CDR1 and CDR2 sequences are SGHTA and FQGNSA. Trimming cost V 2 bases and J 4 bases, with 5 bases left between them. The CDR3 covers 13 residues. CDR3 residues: CASSLTSTGELFF. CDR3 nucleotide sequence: TGTGCCAGCAGCTTAACGTCCACCGGGGAGCTGTTTTTT.

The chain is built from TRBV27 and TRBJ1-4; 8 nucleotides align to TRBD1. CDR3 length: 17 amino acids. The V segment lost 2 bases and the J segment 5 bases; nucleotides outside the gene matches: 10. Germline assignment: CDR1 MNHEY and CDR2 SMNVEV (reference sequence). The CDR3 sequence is CASSLGHPGQGNEKLFF. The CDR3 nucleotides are TGTGCCAGCAGTTTAGGCCACCCAGGACAGGGAAATGAAAAACTGTTTTTT.

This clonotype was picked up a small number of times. The CDR3: CASSPRLSYEQYF. In DNA form, the CDR3 reads TGTGCCAGCAGTCCCCGACTCTCCTACGAGCAGTACTTC. The chain joins TRBV28 to TRBJ2-7; D ambiguous. Trimming pared 5 bases from V and 0 bases from J, leaving 8 bases between. CDR1 MDHEN and CDR2 SYDVKM come from the germline V gene. This CDR3 has 13 amino acids.

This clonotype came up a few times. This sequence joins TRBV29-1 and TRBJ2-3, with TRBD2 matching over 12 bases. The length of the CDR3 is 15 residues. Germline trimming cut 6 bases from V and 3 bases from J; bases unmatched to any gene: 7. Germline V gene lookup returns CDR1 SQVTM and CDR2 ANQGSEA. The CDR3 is CSVATSGGRTDTQYF. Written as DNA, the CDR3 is TGCAGCGTCGCGACTAGCGGGGGTAGGACAGATACGCAGTATTTT.

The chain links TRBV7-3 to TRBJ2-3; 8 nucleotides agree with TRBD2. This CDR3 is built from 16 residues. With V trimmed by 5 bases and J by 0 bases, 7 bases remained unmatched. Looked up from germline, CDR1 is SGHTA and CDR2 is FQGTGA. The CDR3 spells CASSPSRGGSTDTQYF. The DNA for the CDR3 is TGTGCCAGCAGCCCTAGCCGGGGGGGTAGCACAGATACGCAGTATTTT.